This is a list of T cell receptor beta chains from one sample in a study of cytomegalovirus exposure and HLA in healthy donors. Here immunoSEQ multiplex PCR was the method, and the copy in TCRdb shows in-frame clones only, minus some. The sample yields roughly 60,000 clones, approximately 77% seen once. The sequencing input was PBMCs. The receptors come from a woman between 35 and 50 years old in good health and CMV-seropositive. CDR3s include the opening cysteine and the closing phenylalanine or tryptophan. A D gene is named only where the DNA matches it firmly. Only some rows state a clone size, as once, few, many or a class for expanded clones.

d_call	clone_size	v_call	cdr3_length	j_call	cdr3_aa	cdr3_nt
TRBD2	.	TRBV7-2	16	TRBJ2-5	CASSLTSGGPQETQYF	TGTGCCAGCAGCCTGACTAGCGGGGGGCCCCAAGAGACCCAGTACTTC
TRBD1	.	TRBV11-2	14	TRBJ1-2	CASSPRDRLYGYTF	TGTGCCAGCAGCCCGCGGGACAGGTTATATGGCTACACCTTC
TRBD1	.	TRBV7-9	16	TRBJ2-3	CASSRGQGAMRDTQYF	TGTGCCAGCAGCAGGGGACAGGGGGCGATGAGAGATACGCAGTATTTT
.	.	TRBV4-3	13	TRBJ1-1	CASSQEAGTEAFF	TGCGCCAGCAGCCAAGAGGCAGGCACGGAAGCTTTCTTT
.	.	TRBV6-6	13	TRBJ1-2	CASSYYTNYGYTF	TGTGCCAGCAGTTACTACACCAACTATGGCTACACCTTC
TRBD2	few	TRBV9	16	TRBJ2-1	CASSVEVAGAHNEQFF	TGTGCCAGCAGCGTAGAGGTAGCGGGGGCTCACAATGAGCAGTTCTTC
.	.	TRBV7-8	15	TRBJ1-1	CASSPTTGLNTEAFF	TGTGCCAGCAGCCCGACGACGGGATTGAACACTGAAGCTTTCTTT
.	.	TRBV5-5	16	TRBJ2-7	CASSLGGARASYEQYF	TGTGCCAGCAGCTTGGGGGGCGCCAGGGCGTCCTACGAGCAGTACTTC
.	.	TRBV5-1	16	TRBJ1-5	CASSLTGWGSNQPQHF	TGCGCCAGCAGCTTGACAGGGTGGGGCAGCAATCAGCCCCAGCATTTT
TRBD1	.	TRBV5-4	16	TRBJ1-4	CASSRTGGRTNEKLFF	TGTGCCAGCAGTCGCACAGGGGGGAGAACTAATGAAAAACTGTTTTTT
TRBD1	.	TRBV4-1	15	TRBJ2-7	CASSQPTGTGVEQYF	TGCGCCAGCAGCCAACCCACCGGGACAGGGGTCGAGCAGTACTTC
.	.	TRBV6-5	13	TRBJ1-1	CASSEADNTEAFF	TGTGCCAGCAGTGAAGCGGATAACACTGAAGCTTTCTTT
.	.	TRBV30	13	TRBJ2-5	CAWSGGGRETQYF	TGTGCCTGGAGTGGGGGGGGCCGAGAGACCCAGTACTTC
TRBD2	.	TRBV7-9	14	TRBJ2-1	CASSLASGGNEQFF	TGTGCCAGCAGCTTGGCTAGCGGGGGTAATGAGCAGTTCTTC
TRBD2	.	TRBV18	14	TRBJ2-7	CASSPTAGGVEQYF	TGTGCCAGCTCACCAACCGCCGGGGGGGTCGAGCAGTACTTC
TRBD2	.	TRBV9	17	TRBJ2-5	CAGSVNPSGGAQETQYF	TGTGCCGGCAGCGTCAACCCCAGCGGGGGGGCCCAAGAGACCCAGTACTTC
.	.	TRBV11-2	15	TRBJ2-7	CASSLDTGLSYEQYF	TGTGCCAGCAGCTTAGATACAGGATTATCCTACGAGCAGTACTTC
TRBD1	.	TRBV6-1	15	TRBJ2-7	CATSYQGTGKGQQYF	TGTGCCACCTCTTACCAGGGGACAGGTAAGGGGCAGCAGTACTTC
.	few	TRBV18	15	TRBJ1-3	CASSPERQAGNTIYF	TGTGCCAGCTCACCGGAAAGACAGGCTGGAAACACCATATATTTT
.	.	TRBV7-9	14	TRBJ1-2	CASSSIGGDYGYTF	TGTGCCAGCAGCTCAATCGGCGGAGACTATGGCTACACCTTC
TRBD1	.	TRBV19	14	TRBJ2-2	CASKGTGAAGELFF	TGTGCCAGTAAGGGGACAGGGGCCGCCGGGGAGCTGTTTTTT
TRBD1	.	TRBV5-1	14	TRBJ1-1	CASSSQGAVTEAFF	TGCGCCAGCAGCTCGCAGGGGGCCGTGACTGAAGCTTTCTTT
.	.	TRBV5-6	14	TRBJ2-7	CASSLGRRIVEQYF	TGTGCCAGCAGCTTGGGGCGCAGGATTGTCGAGCAGTACTTC
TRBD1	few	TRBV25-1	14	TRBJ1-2	CASGRTGGEGGYTF	TGTGCCAGTGGGAGGACAGGGGGCGAGGGAGGCTACACCTTC
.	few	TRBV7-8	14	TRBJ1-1	CASSQDSYNTEAFF	TGTGCCAGCAGTCAGGACAGCTATAACACTGAAGCTTTCTTT
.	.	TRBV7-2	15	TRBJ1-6	CASSAQGLTNSPLHF	TGTGCCAGCAGTGCTCAGGGACTAACTAATTCACCCCTCCACTTT
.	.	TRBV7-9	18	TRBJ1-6	CASSLGARRDGFNSPLHF	TGTGCCAGCAGCTTAGGGGCCAGGCGGGACGGATTTAATTCACCCCTCCACTTT
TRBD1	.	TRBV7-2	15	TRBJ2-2	CASSYRGMGTGELFF	TGTGCCAGCAGCTACAGGGGGATGGGCACCGGGGAGCTGTTTTTT
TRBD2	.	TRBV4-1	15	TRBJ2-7	CASSPRAGGPWEQYF	TGCGCCAGCAGCCCTCGAGCGGGGGGGCCGTGGGAGCAGTACTTC
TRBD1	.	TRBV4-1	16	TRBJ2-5	CASSQADRGVRETQYF	TGCGCCAGCAGCCAAGCGGACAGGGGGGTTAGAGAGACCCAGTACTTC
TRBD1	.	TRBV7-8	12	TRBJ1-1	CASSTGGTEAFF	TGTGCCAGCAGCACAGGGGGCACTGAAGCTTTCTTT
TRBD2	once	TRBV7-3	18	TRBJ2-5	CASSPIGIAGGIQETQYF	TGTGCCAGCAGCCCCATCGGTATAGCGGGGGGTATTCAAGAGACCCAGTACTTC
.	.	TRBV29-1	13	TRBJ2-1	CSVGESGYNEQFF	TGCAGCGTTGGAGAGTCCGGCTACAATGAGCAGTTCTTC